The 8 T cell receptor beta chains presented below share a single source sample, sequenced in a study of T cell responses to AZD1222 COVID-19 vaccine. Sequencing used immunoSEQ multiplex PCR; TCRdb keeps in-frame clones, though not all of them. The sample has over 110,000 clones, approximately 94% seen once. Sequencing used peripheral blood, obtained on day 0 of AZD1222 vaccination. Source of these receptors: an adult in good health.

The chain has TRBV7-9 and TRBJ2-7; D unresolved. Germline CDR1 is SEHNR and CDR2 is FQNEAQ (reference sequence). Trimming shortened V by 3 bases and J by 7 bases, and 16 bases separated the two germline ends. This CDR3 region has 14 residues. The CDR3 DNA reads TGTGCCAGCAGCTTCGAGACCACCTCTCGGGAGCAGTACTTC. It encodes CASSFETTSREQYF.

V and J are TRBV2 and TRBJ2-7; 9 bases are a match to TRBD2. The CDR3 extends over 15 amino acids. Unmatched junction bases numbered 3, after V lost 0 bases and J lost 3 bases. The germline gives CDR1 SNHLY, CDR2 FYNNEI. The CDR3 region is CASSEAAGGGYEQYF. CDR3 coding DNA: TGTGCCAGCAGTGAAGCGGCGGGAGGGGGCTACGAGCAGTACTTC.

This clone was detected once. As DNA, the CDR3 is TGTGCCAGCAACGGGCGGGACACAGATACGCAGTATTTT. It codes for CASNGRDTDTQYF. The rearrangement links TRBV6-6 to TRBJ2-3; D perhaps matches TRBD2 (6 bases). CDR3 size: 13 residues. The V end was cut by 7 bases, the J end by 2 bases, with 10 bases between. The germline V gene has CDR1 MNHNY and CDR2 SVGAGI (reference sequence).

CDR3 bases: TGTGCCAGCAGCCCAGAGGCTAGTTCCTACGAGCAGTACTTC. Translated: CASSPEASSYEQYF. The chain carries TRBV7-9 and TRBJ2-7; D is uncertain. Trimming removed 5 bases at V and 1 base at J, with 12 bases between. The CDR3 length is 14 residues. Germline V lookup: CDR1 SEHNR, CDR2 FQNEAQ (reference sequence).

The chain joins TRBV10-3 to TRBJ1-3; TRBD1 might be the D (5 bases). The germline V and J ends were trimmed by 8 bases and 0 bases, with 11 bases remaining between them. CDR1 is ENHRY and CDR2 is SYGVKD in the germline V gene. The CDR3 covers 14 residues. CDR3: CAIRTQLSGNTIYF. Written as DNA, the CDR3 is TGTGCCATCCGGACACAACTCTCTGGAAACACCATATATTTT.

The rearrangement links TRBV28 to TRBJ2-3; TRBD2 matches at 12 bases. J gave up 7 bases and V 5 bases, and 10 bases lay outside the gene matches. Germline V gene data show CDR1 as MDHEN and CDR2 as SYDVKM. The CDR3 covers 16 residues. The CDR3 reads CASSVQTSGSGNTQYF. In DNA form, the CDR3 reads TGTGCCAGCAGTGTCCAGACTAGCGGGAGTGGTAATACGCAGTATTTT.

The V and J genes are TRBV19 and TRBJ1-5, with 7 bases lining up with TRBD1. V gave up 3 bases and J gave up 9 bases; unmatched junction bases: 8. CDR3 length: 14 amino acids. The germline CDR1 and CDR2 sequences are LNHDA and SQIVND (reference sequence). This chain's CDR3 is CASSIGDRTVPQHF. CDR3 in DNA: TGTGCCAGTAGTATCGGGGACAGAACTGTGCCCCAGCATTTT.

The CDR3 is CASSNILADYGYTF. CDR3 DNA: TGTGCCAGCAGCAACATATTGGCCGACTATGGCTACACCTTC. The V call is TRBV2, the J call TRBJ1-2, with no clear D. V lost 6 bases to trimming and J lost 3 bases, with 14 bases between them. The germline CDR1 and CDR2 sequences are SNHLY and FYNNEI. CDR3 length: 14 amino acids.